This TCR beta chain was profiled in a study of shared clonotypes between healthy human individuals. Trimming cost V 2 bases and J 2 bases, with 10 bases left between them. Germline-derived CDR1 and CDR2 are MGHDK and SYGVNS. This CDR3 region has 15 residues. Overall study findings and caveats: A reduction in generation probabilities was seen for non-shared clonotypes relative to those shared by all four donors. At large depth, rarefaction still showed sorted-subset sequencing to be incomplete.

This clone showed up just a few times. Its antigen is unidentified. As originally analysed: ImmunoSEQ junction-only sequences lacked quality scores, so their filtering differed. Clones were sequenced by immunoSEQ multiplex PCR, and TCRdb holds only the in-frame ones, with some missing. Clone size and V and J calls were adopted from that table, with D and trimming inferred from the DNA. The table shows approximately 99,000 clones, with around 65% occurring only once. Sequenced input: memory CD8+ T cells sorted from blood. As for subset: CD45RO+ cells pooled with CCR7-negative TemRA cells. The origin of this receptor is a woman younger than 45 in good health. The chain is built from TRBV25-1 and TRBJ2-1; possible D gene TRBD1, 6 bases. CDR3 region: CASSERRDTYNEQFF. CDR3 nucleotides: TGTGCCAGCAGTGAAAGACGGGACACCTACAATGAGCAGTTCTTC.